The entry that follows covers one TCR beta chain sequence. The target antigen is unknown. This entry comes from a study of T cells in narcolepsy. Study-level points and caveats: Same-patient CSF and blood CD4+ T cell clonotypes included HCRT-specific and TRIB2-specific autoreactive ones. In some patient and control memory CD4+ samples, autoreactive clones were absent.

Repertoires were generated with immunoSEQ multiplex PCR, while TCRdb's copy carries only in-frame clones and drops some. This sample yields under 35,000 clones, of which roughly four fifths are seen a single time; around 0.7% belongs to the top ten. The TCR comes from a human donor in good health. Source material: memory (CD45RA-) CD4+ T cells from blood.

The CDR3 region is CASGQARPEAFF. CDR3 in DNA: TGTGCCAGTGGACAGGCGCGACCTGAAGCTTTCTTT. The chain couples TRBV28 to TRBJ1-1; 7 bases are a match to TRBD1. The V segment lost 9 bases and the J segment 6 bases; nucleotides outside the gene matches: 7. Germline V gene sequence: CDR1 MDHEN, CDR2 SYDVKM. This CDR3 is built from 12 residues.